The next 13 T cell receptor beta chains were all read from a single sample in a study of PD-L1 blockade in urothelial cancer. Time point in this sample: pretreatment peripheral blood. Produced via immunoSEQ multiplex PCR; TCRdb's table is partial and in-frame only. The table has about 72,000 clones, 90% seen once. The input for sequencing was PBMCs, taken around atezolizumab (anti-PD-L1) treatment. These TCRs come from a man in his 70s with urothelial cancer.

The rearrangement links TRBV5-4 to TRBJ2-5; tentatively, D is TRBD2 (5 bases). Trimming removed 0 bases at V and 1 base at J, with 7 bases between. This CDR3 spans 14 amino acids. The germline V gene encodes CDR1 SGHNT and CDR2 YYREEE (reference sequence). CDR3 sequence: CASSLAGTQETQYF. Here the CDR3 DNA reads TGTGCCAGCAGCTTGGCGGGAACCCAAGAGACCCAGTACTTC.

The chain has TRBV5-1 and TRBJ1-2; the match to TRBD1 covers 8 bases. Per the germline V gene, CDR1 is SGHRS and CDR2 is YFSETQ. There are 18 residues in the CDR3. V gave up 3 bases and J gave up 2 bases; unmatched junction bases: 15. As DNA, the CDR3 is TGCGCCAGCAGCTCTAACAAGGACAGGGCAAAACTGAACTATGGCTACACCTTC. It encodes CASSSNKDRAKLNYGYTF. The variable domain in full, with the rest retrieved from reference TRBV5-1 and TRBJ1-2, is KAGVTQTPRYLIKTRGQQVTLSCSPISGHRSVSWYQQTPGQGLQFLFEYFSETQRNKGNFPGRFSGRQFSNSRSEMNVSTLELGDSALYLCASSSNKDRAKLNYGYTFGSGTRLTVV.

The rearrangement uses TRBV29-1 and TRBJ2-7, with 10 bases matching TRBD1. The V and J ends lost 3 bases and 2 bases, in that order; junction bases with no gene match: 16. The CDR3 sequence is 18 residues long. Looked up from germline, CDR1 is SQVTM and CDR2 is ANQGSEA. The CDR3 protein is CSVEVPPIRDRGAYEQYF. The CDR3 coding sequence is TGCAGCGTTGAGGTACCACCGATCCGGGACAGGGGAGCCTACGAGCAGTACTTC.

This chain joins TRBV10-3 and TRBJ2-3, with TRBD2 matching over 12 bases. The CDR3 contains 16 residues. With 2 bases clipped from V and 2 bases from J, the junction kept 2 bases outside the gene matches. Germline V lookup: CDR1 ENHRY, CDR2 SYGVKD. CDR3 in amino acids: CAISEGLAGSTDTQYF. CDR3 sequence (DNA): TGTGCCATCAGTGAGGGACTAGCGGGGTCCACAGATACGCAGTATTTT.

The genes are TRBV7-6 and TRBJ2-1; 7 nucleotides match TRBD1. The CDR3 spans 15 residues. Germline V gene data show CDR1 as SGHVS and CDR2 as FNYEAQ. V was clipped by 2 bases and J by 3 bases; unmatched bases: 4. The CDR3 DNA reads TGTGCCAGCAGCTTATCCGGGACAGTCTACAATGAGCAGTTCTTC. It encodes CASSLSGTVYNEQFF. Filled out from reference TRBV7-6 and TRBJ2-1, the complete variable domain reads GAGVSQSPRYKVTKRGQDVALRCDPISGHVSLYWYRQALGQGPEFLTYFNYEAQQDKSGLPNDRFSAERPEGSISTLTIQRTEQRDSAMYRCASSLSGTVYNEQFFGPGTRLTVL.

The chain employs TRBV2 and TRBJ2-2, with 13 bases identical to TRBD2. Germline CDR1 SNHLY, CDR2 FYNNEI. CDR3 length equals 17 residues. With 4 bases clipped from V and 0 bases from J, the junction kept 2 bases outside the gene matches. The CDR3 DNA sequence: TGTGCCAGCAGTGGGACTAGCGGGAGTTCGAACACCGGGGAGCTGTTTTTT. This translates into CASSGTSGSSNTGELFF.

The V call is TRBV18, the J call TRBJ1-2; TRBD1 matches at 9 bases. CDR3 length: 15 residues. Germline V gives CDR1 KGHSH, CDR2 LQKENI. J gave up 4 bases and V 3 bases, and 6 bases lay outside the gene matches. In DNA form, the CDR3 reads TGTGCCAGCTCACCGCCCGGGACAGGGTTCTATGGCTACACCTTC. Protein product: CASSPPGTGFYGYTF.

This clone appeared a single time. The V gene is TRBV7-8, the J gene TRBJ2-1, with TRBD1 identical over 10 bases. After removal of 5 bases from V and 4 bases from J, the junction contained 8 bases not matched to a gene. The germline CDR1 and CDR2 sequences are SGHVS and FQNEAQ. CDR3 length equals 16 residues. The CDR3: CASSLTRDRGYNEQFF. CDR3 in DNA: TGTGCCAGCAGCCTGACCCGGGACAGGGGTTACAATGAGCAGTTCTTC.

The chain carries TRBV30 and TRBJ2-5; tentatively, D is TRBD2 (6 bases). The germline V gene has CDR1 GTSNPN and CDR2 SVGIG (reference sequence). The CDR3 contains 12 residues. The V and J ends lost 2 bases and 4 bases respectively, with 8 bases between them. The CDR3: CAWSTAGETQYF. The CDR3 nucleotides are TGTGCCTGGAGTACAGCGGGAGAGACCCAGTACTTC.

The chain has TRBV5-4 and TRBJ2-2, with 11 bases lining up with TRBD2. The V and J ends lost 4 bases and 1 base, in that order; junction bases with no gene match: 3. Germline assignment: CDR1 SGHNT and CDR2 YYREEE (reference sequence). The CDR3 length is 16 residues. The CDR3 loop reads CASSVGTSGNTGELFF. CDR3 DNA: TGTGCCAGCAGCGTAGGGACTAGCGGGAACACCGGGGAGCTGTTTTTT.

The V call is TRBV25-1, the J call TRBJ1-5; perhaps TRBD1 as D (5 bases). CDR1 is MGHDK and CDR2 is SYGVNS in the germline V gene. V shed 4 bases and J shed 5 bases, with 6 bases lying between them. CDR3 length equals 12 residues. The CDR3 reads CASSVGDQPQHF. The CDR3 DNA reads as TGTGCCAGCAGTGTAGGGGATCAGCCCCAGCATTTT. Looking up the rest from reference TRBV25-1 and TRBJ1-5 gives the full variable domain: EADIYQTPRYLVIGTGKKITLECSQTMGHDKMYWYQQDPGMELHLIHYSYGVNSTEKGDLSSESTVSRIRTEHFPLTLESARPSHTSQYLCASSVGDQPQHFGDGTRLSIL.

This clone was counted only a few times. This chain joins TRBV2 and TRBJ2-7; 9 bases agree with TRBD1. V was pared by 7 bases and J by 3 bases, with 4 bases of the junction left unmatched. The CDR3 is 13 residues long. Germline-derived CDR1 and CDR2 are SNHLY and FYNNEI. DNA of the CDR3: TGTGCCAGCACCGGGACAGGGAACTACGAGCAGTACTTC. It translates to CASTGTGNYEQYF.

This sequence joins TRBV10-3 and TRBJ2-3; 7 nucleotides align to TRBD1. The CDR3 has 17 residues. Trimming at V came to 6 bases and at J to 0 bases, leaving 12 bases not matched to a gene. CDR1 ENHRY and CDR2 SYGVKD come from the germline V gene. CDR3 region: CAISSTGSGASTDTQYF. The CDR3 DNA reads as TGTGCCATCAGCTCGACAGGGTCCGGTGCTAGCACAGATACGCAGTATTTT.